This record covers a single T cell receptor (beta chain). As yet, its antigen is unknown. These data are taken from a study of cytomegalovirus exposure and HLA in healthy donors. Regarding the study as a whole: More than 15,000 TCR beta sequences were associated with HLA alleles at 0.05 false discovery rate in a later analysis. Associated with cytomegalovirus, according to the listing, were 150 to 200 TCR beta chains.

CDR1 SGHNT and CDR2 YYREEE come from the germline V gene (reference sequence). This CDR3 is 12 amino acids long. V lost 3 bases and J 6 bases, leaving 10 bases between the germline ends. This PCR relied on a set of 60 Vbeta primers and 13 Jbeta primers. Measured with immunoSEQ multiplex PCR; TCRdb has only the in-frame clones, and not every one. The sample lists about 200,000 clones, 79% seen once, with 1.5% in the top ten. The material sequenced was PBMCs. The TCR comes from a girl aged 5-17 years in good health and CMV-seropositive. The chain is built from TRBV5-4 and TRBJ2-7; D ambiguous. The CDR3 nucleotides are TGTGCCAGCAGCTACCCCATGAGCGAGCAGTACTTC. It encodes CASSYPMSEQYF. Full variable domain (missing parts from reference TRBV5-4 and TRBJ2-7): ETGVTQSPTHLIKTRGQQVTLRCSSQSGHNTVSWYQQALGQGPQFIFQYYREEENGRGNFPPRFSGLQFPNYSSELNVNALELDDSALYLCASSYPMSEQYFGPGTRLTVT.